Here is one TCR beta chain with its context. Per the original methods: Amplification of reference gene primers was used by the study to estimate nucleated cell counts. Method: immunoSEQ multiplex PCR; TCRdb's copy keeps in-frame clones and lacks some. V and J calls plus clone size are reproduced from that table; the DNA served to infer D and trimming. The sample lists some 240,000 clones, roughly 89% occurring once. This entry comes from a study of blood T cell repertoires in COVID-19. Background on the study: Sources were T cells, B-cell-depleted T cells, or PBMCs; the material itself was cDNA or gDNA.

CDR1 and CDR2 from the germline V gene are MNHEY and SVGAGI. The CDR3 spans 15 residues. With 6 bases clipped from V and 5 bases from J, the junction kept 8 bases outside the gene matches. The sequenced sample consisted of peripheral blood. This receptor was identified in a middle-aged woman who had recovered from COVID-19. The rearrangement links TRBV6-5 to TRBJ2-1; the match to TRBD2 covers 9 bases. CDR3 in amino acids: CASRRAGGINNEQFF. The CDR3 DNA follows: TGTGCCAGCAGAAGAGCGGGGGGCATCAACAATGAGCAGTTCTTC.